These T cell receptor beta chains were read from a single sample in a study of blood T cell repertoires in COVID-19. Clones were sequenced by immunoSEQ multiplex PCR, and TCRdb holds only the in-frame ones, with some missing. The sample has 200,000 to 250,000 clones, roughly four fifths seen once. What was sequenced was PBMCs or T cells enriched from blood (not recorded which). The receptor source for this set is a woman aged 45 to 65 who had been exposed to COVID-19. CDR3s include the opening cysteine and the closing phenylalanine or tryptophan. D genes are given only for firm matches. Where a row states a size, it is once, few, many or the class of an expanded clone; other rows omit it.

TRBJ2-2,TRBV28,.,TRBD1,TGTGCCAGCAGTCCCCTGGGACAGGGGGCCGGGGAGCTGTTTTTT,CASSPLGQGAGELFF
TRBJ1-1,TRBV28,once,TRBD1,TGTGCCAGCAGTCCTCCAGGGGGCGGGCGGACTGAAGCTTTCTTT,CASSPPGGGRTEAFF
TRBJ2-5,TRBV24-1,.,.,TGTGCCACCAGTGATTCCAGGGGTGGGGAGTACTTC,CATSDSRGGEYF
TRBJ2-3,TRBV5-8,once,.,TGTGCCAGCAGTCCCCCCCCAGACAATACGCAGTATTTT,CASSPPPDNTQYF
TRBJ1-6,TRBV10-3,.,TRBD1,TGTGCCATCAGTTACCGGGACAGGGAGGGATCACCCCTCCACTTT,CAISYRDREGSPLHF
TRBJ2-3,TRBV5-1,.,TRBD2,TGCGCCAGCAGCTTAGATAACGCGGGGGGTACGCAGTATTTT,CASSLDNAGGTQYF
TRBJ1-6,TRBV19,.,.,TGTGCCACCCGCCTCGACAGGAGCTCCTATAATTCACCCCTCCACTTT,CATRLDRSSYNSPLHF
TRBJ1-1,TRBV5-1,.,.,TGCGCCAGCAGCTCTGGACTGGGTGAAGCTTTCTTT,CASSSGLGEAFF
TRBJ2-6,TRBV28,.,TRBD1,TGTGCCAGCAGTTCTTGGACAGGGGGCGTTTATGACTCTGGGGCCAACGTCCTGACTTTC,CASSSWTGGVYDSGANVLTF
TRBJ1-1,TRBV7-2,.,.,TGTGCCAGCAGCTTAGCCGGGGGGATTACAGGGTCTGAAGCTTTCTTT,CASSLAGGITGSEAFF
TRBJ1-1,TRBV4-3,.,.,TGCGCCAGCAGCCTTTCCCGGGGGGTCACTGAAGCTTTCTTT,CASSLSRGVTEAFF
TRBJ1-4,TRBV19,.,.,TGTGCCAGTAGTATACCGGCAGGGCCAAATGAAAAACTGTTTTTT,CASSIPAGPNEKLFF
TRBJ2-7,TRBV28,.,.,TGTGCCAGCACCCAGGGATTCAACGAGCAGTACTTC,CASTQGFNEQYF
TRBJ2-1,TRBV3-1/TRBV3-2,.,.,TGTGCCAGCAGCCAAACCAGGGTCCCCGAGCAGTTCTTC,CASSQTRVPEQFF
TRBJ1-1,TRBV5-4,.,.,TGTGCCAGCAGCTTGGACGATGCGGGGGACGGCGAAGCTTTCTTT,CASSLDDAGDGEAFF
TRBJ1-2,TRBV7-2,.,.,TGTGCCAGCAGCTCTGGCGGGACCCTTTATGGCTACACCTTC,CASSSGGTLYGYTF
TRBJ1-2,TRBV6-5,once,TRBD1,TGTGCCAGCAGTTTGGACAGGGGAAGTGGCTACACCTTC,CASSLDRGSGYTF
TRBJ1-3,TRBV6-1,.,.,TGTGCCAGCAGTGAGGGAGGTCCCGGAAACACCATATATTTT,CASSEGGPGNTIYF
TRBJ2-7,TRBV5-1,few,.,TGCGCCAGCAGGAGCAGGGCTCCTTACGAGCAGTACTTC,CASRSRAPYEQYF
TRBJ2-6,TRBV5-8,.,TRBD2,TGTGCCAGCAGCTTGCGGGGGGCTGGGGCCAACGTCCTGACTTTC,CASSLRGAGANVLTF
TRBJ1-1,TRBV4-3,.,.,TGCGCCAGCAGCCAAGATGGGGCAGGGGATACTGAAGCTTTCTTT,CASSQDGAGDTEAFF
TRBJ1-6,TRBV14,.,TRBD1,TGTGCCAGCAGCCAACGGGGACAGTATAATTCACCCCTCCACTTT,CASSQRGQYNSPLHF
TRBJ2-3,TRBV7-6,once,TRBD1,TGTGCCAGCAGCTTAGCCCAGGGGGCCGGCACAGATACGCAGTATTTT,CASSLAQGAGTDTQYF
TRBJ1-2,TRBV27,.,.,TGTGCCACGTACAGGGATAACTATGGCTACACCTTC,CATYRDNYGYTF
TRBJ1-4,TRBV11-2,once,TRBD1,TGTGCCAGCAGCTTGGGGGGGACAGGAGATGAAAAACTGTTTTTT,CASSLGGTGDEKLFF
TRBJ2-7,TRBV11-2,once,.,TGTGCCAGCAGCTTACTACGAGGAGGGCGCGACTCCTACGAGCAGTACTTC,CASSLLRGGRDSYEQYF
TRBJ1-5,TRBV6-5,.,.,TGTGCCAGCAGTCCCCAGGGATTTAATCAGCCCCAGCATTTT,CASSPQGFNQPQHF
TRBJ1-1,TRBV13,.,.,TGTGCCAGCAGACCGGCAGACAGAATAAACACTGAAGCTTTCTTT,CASRPADRINTEAFF
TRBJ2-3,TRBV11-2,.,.,TGTGCCAGCAGCTCCGTCGGGGGTACGCAGTATTTT,CASSSVGGTQYF
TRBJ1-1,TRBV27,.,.,TGTGCCAGCAGTTCTAGGACAGTAATGAACACTGAAGCTTTCTTT,CASSSRTVMNTEAFF
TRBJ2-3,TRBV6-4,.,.,TGTGCCAGCAGTGATGGGCCGTCTGGAGGAGATACGCAGTATTTT,CASSDGPSGGDTQYF
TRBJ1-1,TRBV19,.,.,TGTGCCAGTAGTGTCACAGGGTCGGGGAACACTGAAGCTTTCTTT,CASSVTGSGNTEAFF
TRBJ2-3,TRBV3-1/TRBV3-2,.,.,TGTGCCAGCAGCCAGGCGGGGCTTAGCACAGATACGCAGTATTTT,CASSQAGLSTDTQYF
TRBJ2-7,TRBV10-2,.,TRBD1,TGCGCCAGCAAGAACAGGGGAGCCTACGAGCAGTACTTC,CASKNRGAYEQYF
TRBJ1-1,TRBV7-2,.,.,TGTGCCAGCAGCTTCAGGGTATTAATGAACACTGAAGCTTTCTTT,CASSFRVLMNTEAFF
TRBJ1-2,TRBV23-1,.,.,TGCGCCAGCAGTCAATCGAGGTACGGAGGGCCCCGGGGTGGCTACACCTTC,CASSQSRYGGPRGGYTF
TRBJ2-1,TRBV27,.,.,TGTGCCTCCGGGGATGAGCAGTTCTTC,CASGDEQFF
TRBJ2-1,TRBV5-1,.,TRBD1,TGCGCCAGCAGCTTGGGAGAAGGGGGCCTTTCTAATGAGCAGTTCTTC,CASSLGEGGLSNEQFF
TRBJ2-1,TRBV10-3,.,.,TGTGCCATCAGTGAGTCGAGTCTAGCCAACTACAATGAGCAGTTCTTC,CAISESSLANYNEQFF
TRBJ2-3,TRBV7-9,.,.,TGTGCCAGCAGCTTAGACGGACACCCGAGCACAGATACGCAGTATTTT,CASSLDGHPSTDTQYF
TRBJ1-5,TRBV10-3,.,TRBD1,TGTGCCATCAGTGCCCCGACAGGGGACCGCAATCAGCCCCAGCATTTT,CAISAPTGDRNQPQHF
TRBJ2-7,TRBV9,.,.,TGTGCCAGCAGCGTCGGGCTAGCCAACTCCTACGAGCAGTACTTC,CASSVGLANSYEQYF
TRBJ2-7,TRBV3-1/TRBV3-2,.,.,TGTGCCAGCAGCCAAGATCGCGGGGTAGGCCGATCTGGGGAGCAGTACTTC,CASSQDRGVGRSGEQYF
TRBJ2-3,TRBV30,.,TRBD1,TGTGCCTGGAGTGTCAGGGGGTACACAGATACGCAGTATTTT,CAWSVRGYTDTQYF
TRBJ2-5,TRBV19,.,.,.,CASSISAPPQETQYF
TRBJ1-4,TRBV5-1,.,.,TGCGCCAGCAGTTCCCAGGGAGGAGAAAAACTGTTTTTT,CASSSQGGEKLFF
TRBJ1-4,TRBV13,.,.,TGTGCCAGCAGCTTAAGGGAGGTCGGCGCAACTAATGAAAAACTGTTTTTT,CASSLREVGATNEKLFF
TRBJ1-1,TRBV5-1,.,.,TGCGCCAGCAGCCCGGGTTCAGGGCCCGCTTCGAACACTGAAGCTTTCTTT,CASSPGSGPASNTEAFF
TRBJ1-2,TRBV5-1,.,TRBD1,TGCGCCAGCAGCTTGAATATCGGGACAGATTACAACTATGGCTACACCTTC,CASSLNIGTDYNYGYTF
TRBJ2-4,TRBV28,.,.,TGTGCCAGCAGCCCACAGGGTTGGGACATTCAGTACTTC,CASSPQGWDIQYF
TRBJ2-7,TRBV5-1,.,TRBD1,TGCGCCAGCAGCTTGGAGGGGGACAGGGTCGACGAGCAGTACTTC,CASSLEGDRVDEQYF
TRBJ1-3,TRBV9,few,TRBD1,TGTGCCAGCAGCTTGGGACAGGGGATAGGAAACACCATATATTTT,CASSLGQGIGNTIYF